This is a list of T cell receptor beta chains from one sample in a study of T-cell memory formation after mild COVID-19. TCRdb re-called the 5' RACE reads through MiXCR, storing one row per CDR3 protein. The table records approximately 440,000 distinct CDR3 sequences, approximately 20% of them present only once. The sequencing input was PBMCs or a T cell subset sorted from them (not recorded which). The receptors originated from an adult woman who had mild COVID-19 (a few samples of this study predate the infection). Cell type and time point are not known. Both conserved end residues are part of each CDR3. A D gene is named only where the DNA matches it firmly. Only some rows state a clone size, as once, few, many or a class for expanded clones.

>TRBD1|TRBV19|TRBJ2-2|NA
CASTPGQGSTGELFF
TGTGCCAGTACTCCGGGACAGGGTAGTACCGGGGAGCTGTTTTTT
>NA|TRBV24-1|TRBJ2-1|NA
CATSGRTGEQFF
TGTGCCACCAGTGGGAGGACGGGCGAGCAGTTCTTC
>TRBD2|TRBV7-8|TRBJ2-7|few
CASSHGTSGTYEQYF
TGTGCCAGCAGTCACGGGACTAGCGGGACCTACGAGCAGTACTTC
>TRBD2|TRBV18|TRBJ2-3|NA
CASSPTGGRTDTQYF
TGTGCCAGCTCACCGACGGGGGGGCGCACAGATACGCAGTATTTT
>NA|TRBV20-1|TRBJ1-5|NA
CTATRTGSNQPQHF
TGCACCGCTACCAGAACAGGGAGCAATCAGCCCCAGCATTTT
>TRBD1|TRBV5-6|TRBJ1-2|NA
CASSSWTGAAGYTF
TGTGCCAGCAGCTCCTGGACAGGGGCGGCTGGCTACACCTTC
>NA|TRBV5-1|TRBJ2-7|NA
CASSSAEGIGYEQYF
TGCGCCAGCAGCTCGGCGGAGGGAATCGGCTACGAGCAGTACTTC
>NA|TRBV7-9|TRBJ2-5|few
CASRGRGETQYF
TGTGCCAGCAGGGGGCGAGGCGAGACCCAGTACTTC
>TRBD2|TRBV6-6|TRBJ2-3|many
CASSDNAGGPTDTQYF
TGTGCCAGCAGTGACAATGCGGGGGGGCCGACAGATACGCAGTATTTT
>NA|TRBV7-2|TRBJ1-1|NA
CASSAQGLVLVTEAFF
TGTGCCAGCAGCGCACAGGGACTCGTCTTGGTCACTGAAGCTTTCTTT
>NA|TRBV10-3|TRBJ1-1|few
CATQDSPSEAFF
TGTGCCACCCAGGATAGCCCTTCTGAAGCTTTCTTT
>TRBD1|TRBV19|TRBJ2-1|few
CASSMTGEYNEQFF
TGTGCCAGTAGTATGACAGGGGAATACAATGAGCAGTTCTTC
>NA|TRBV5-1|TRBJ1-1|few
CASSWRGVPLNTEAFF
TGCGCCAGCAGCTGGAGGGGGGTTCCTTTGAACACTGAAGCTTTCTTT
>NA|TRBV11-3|TRBJ2-1|few
CASSPRVGYEQFF
TGTGCCAGCAGCCCCCGGGTGGGATATGAGCAGTTCTTC
>NA|TRBV9|TRBJ2-5|NA
CASSVDSGETQYF
TGTGCCAGCAGCGTAGATAGTGGGGAGACCCAGTACTTC